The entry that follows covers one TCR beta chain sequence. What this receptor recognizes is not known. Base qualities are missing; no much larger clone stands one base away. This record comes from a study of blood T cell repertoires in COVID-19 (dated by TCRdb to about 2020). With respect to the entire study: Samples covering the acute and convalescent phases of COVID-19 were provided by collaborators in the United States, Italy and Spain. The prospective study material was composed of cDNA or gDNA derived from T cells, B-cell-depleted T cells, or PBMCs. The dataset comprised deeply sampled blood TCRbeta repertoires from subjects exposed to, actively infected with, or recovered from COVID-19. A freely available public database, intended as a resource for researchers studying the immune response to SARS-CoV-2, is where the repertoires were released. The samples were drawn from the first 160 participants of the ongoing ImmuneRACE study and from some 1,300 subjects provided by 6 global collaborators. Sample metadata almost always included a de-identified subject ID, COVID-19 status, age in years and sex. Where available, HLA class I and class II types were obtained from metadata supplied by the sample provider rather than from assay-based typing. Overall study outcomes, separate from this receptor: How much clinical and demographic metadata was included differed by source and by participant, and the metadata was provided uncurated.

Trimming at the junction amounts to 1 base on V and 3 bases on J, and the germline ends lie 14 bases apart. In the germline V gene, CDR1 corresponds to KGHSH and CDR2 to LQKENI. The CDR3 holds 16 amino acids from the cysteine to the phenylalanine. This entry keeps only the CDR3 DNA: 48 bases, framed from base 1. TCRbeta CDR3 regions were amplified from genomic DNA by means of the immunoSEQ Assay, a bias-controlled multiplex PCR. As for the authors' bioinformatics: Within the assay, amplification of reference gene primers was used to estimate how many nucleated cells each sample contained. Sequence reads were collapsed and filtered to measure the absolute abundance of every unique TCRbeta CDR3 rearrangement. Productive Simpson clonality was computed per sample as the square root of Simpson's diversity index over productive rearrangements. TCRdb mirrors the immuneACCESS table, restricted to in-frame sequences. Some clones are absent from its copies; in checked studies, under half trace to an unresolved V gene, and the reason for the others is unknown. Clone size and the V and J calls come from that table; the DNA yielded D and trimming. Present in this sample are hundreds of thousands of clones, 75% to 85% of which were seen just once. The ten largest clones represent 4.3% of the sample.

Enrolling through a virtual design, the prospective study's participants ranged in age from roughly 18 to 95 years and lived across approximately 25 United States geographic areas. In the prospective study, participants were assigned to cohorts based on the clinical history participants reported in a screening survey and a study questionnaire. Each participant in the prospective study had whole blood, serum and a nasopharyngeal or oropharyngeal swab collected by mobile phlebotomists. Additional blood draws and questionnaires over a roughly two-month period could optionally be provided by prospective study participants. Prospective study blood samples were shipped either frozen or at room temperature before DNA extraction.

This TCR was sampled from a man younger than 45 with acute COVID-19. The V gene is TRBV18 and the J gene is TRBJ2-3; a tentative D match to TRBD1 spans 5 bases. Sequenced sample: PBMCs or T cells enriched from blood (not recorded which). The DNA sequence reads TGTGCCAGCTCACCACGGGTTCAGGGAAAGACAGATACGCAGTATTTT. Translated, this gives CASSPRVQGKTDTQYF.